The source of this T cell receptor (beta chain) is a study of T cell responses to AZD1222 COVID-19 vaccine (TCRdb year 2021). About the full investigation: Because spike-specific TCR depth and breadth did not differ between the two schedules, AZD1222 recipients who got a second dose at roughly 4 weeks were pooled with those who got a second dose at roughly 12 weeks. A total of roughly 240 trial participants underwent TCR sequencing, of whom around 200 received two doses of AZD1222 and 26 received two doses of the MenACWY control vaccine. Trial participants were enrolled by age into subgroups of 18-55, 56-69 and 70-plus years, and around 150, 29 and 61 TCR-sequenced participants, respectively, were included in these subgroups. Study-level results and caveats: A significant rise in spike-specific TCR breadth and depth was observed after two AZD1222 doses relative to day 0 and relative to MenACWY recipients. Vaccine-associated CD4 TCRs spanned the whole spike protein, with dominant responses in regions 160-218 and 743-854. In the small 56-69-year group, the increase in depth fell short of significance, most likely because of low power. Conclusions about previously exposed vaccinees were limited because only 5 or 6 AZD1222 recipients were SARS-CoV-2 seropositive at baseline. Because no day 14 peak-response samples were available, repertoires were characterized only after the peak T cell response. Nearly half of unique spike-specific TCRs reportedly recognized epitopes outside regions mutated in the B.1.351 and B.1.1.7 variants. Most participants were white British and females outnumbered males, and the authors suggested that clonal diversity may have been underestimated.

A word on this clone: The antigen it recognizes is unknown. No base-level quality is on record; no much larger clone is a single base apart.

The time point label here, explained by the study, means: baseline before first vaccination. Samples from vaccinated people were obtained from the UK trials COV001 and COV002, which included a single-blind randomized controlled phase 2/3 trial of AZD1222 (ChAdOx1 nCoV-19) in healthy adults. For TCRbeta chain sequencing, PBMC samples from trial participants were taken at day 0 and at day 28 after the second dose. The CDR3 regions of human TCRbeta chains were subjected to immunosequencing. As for the original processing: TCRs in the repertoires were compared against a reference library of SARS-CoV-2-specific TCRs that had been generated with the MIRA antigen-specificity platform. Breadth was defined as the fraction of unique TCRs that were SARS-CoV-2-associated. Depth was defined as the fraction of total T cells that were SARS-CoV-2-associated. Using the MIRA data, every spike-specific TCR was mapped to the spike region that the TCR reacted to and assigned to either a CD4 or a CD8 class. Log10-transformed breadth and depth values were compared by one-way ANOVA with Sidak's multiple comparisons tests. TCRdb provides this immuneACCESS table in a form limited to in-frame rearrangements. Some clones are lacking; in checked studies, under half of them reflect an unresolved V gene, and why the rest are absent is not known. D and trimming were read from the DNA, whereas the V and J calls and clone size are those reported in that table. In this sample the table shows tens of thousands of clones, roughly 91% of which occur a single time. More than 20% of the sample comes from the top ten.

The CDR3 goes from the cysteine to the phenylalanine over 15 residues. The CDR3 DNA has 45 bases and is translated from base 1. Compared with germline, V lacks 3 bases and J lacks 9 bases; bases without a gene match: 5. In the germline V gene (reference sequence), CDR1 corresponds to LGHDT and CDR2 to YNNKEL. The sample consisted of peripheral blood, taken on day 0 of AZD1222 vaccination. The TCR originated in an adult in good health. This chain is built from TRBV3-1 (or the pseudogene TRBV3-2) and TRBJ2-1; 13 nucleotides in the junction match TRBD2. CDR3 protein: CASSQTSGGFGEQFF. The nucleotide sequence reads TGTGCCAGCAGCCAGACTAGCGGGGGGTTCGGTGAGCAGTTCTTC.